A single sample gave rise to the 14 T cell receptor beta chains below, sequenced in a study of blood T cells in healthy people across ages. Using a J-beta primer mix together with a sample-barcoded 5' primer, a second PCR was run for about 6 to 12 cycles. Each CDR3 protein gets one entry after TCRdb re-called the 5' RACE reads with MiXCR. The profile covers about 290,000 distinct CDR3 sequences, with 25% to 30% appearing a single time and around 29% taken by the ten largest. The sample was blood. These receptors were taken from a woman aged 65 to 85 in good health.

This clonotype was counted between two and nine times. The chain couples TRBV28 to TRBJ2-7; D is perhaps TRBD1 or TRBD2 (5 bases each). V lost 2 bases and J lost 1, with 9 bases in between. The V gene's germline CDR1 is MDHEN and CDR2 SYDVKM. The CDR3 consists of 14 residues. CDR3 loop: CASSLGTKSYEQYF. The CDR3 DNA is TGTGCCAGCAGTTTAGGGACCAAATCCTACGAGCAGTACTTC. The full variable domain, its missing parts supplied by reference TRBV28 and TRBJ2-7, is DVKVTQSSRYLVKRTGEKVFLECVQDMDHENMFWYRQDPGLGLRLIYFSYDVKMKEKGDIPEGYSVSREKKERFSLILESASTNQTSMYLCASSLGTKSYEQYFGPGTRLTVT.

This clonotype was seen more than once but under ten times. This rearrangement joins TRBV12-3 or TRBV12-4 to TRBJ1-2; TRBD1 matches at 8 bases. The CDR3 runs to 13 residues. With 7 bases clipped from V and 5 bases from J, the junction kept 6 bases outside the gene matches. CDR3 DNA: TGTGCCAGCATCGCCGGGACAGGATATGGCTACACCTTC. This translates into CASIAGTGYGYTF.

V usage is TRBV11-2 and J usage is TRBJ2-7; 9 nucleotides agree with TRBD2. V lost 6 bases and J lost 3; bases outside the gene matches: 9. CDR1 and CDR2 (germline): SGHAT, FQNNGV. This CDR3 is built from 15 residues. The CDR3 protein is CASRYGSGSGYEQYF. The CDR3 DNA reads TGTGCCAGCAGATACGGTAGCGGGAGTGGCTACGAGCAGTACTTC.

V is TRBV7-2 and J is TRBJ1-5; TRBD1 matches 7 bases. CDR1 is SGHTA, CDR2 FQGNSA, per germline. J gave up 6 bases and V 5 bases, and 19 bases lay outside the gene matches. The CDR3 runs 18 residues. The chain's CDR3 is CASSPIGTAFDLRQPQHF. CDR3 coding DNA: TGTGCCAGCAGCCCCATTGGGACAGCTTTTGACCTGCGTCAGCCCCAGCATTTT.

V usage is TRBV18 and J usage is TRBJ2-1, with 8 bases lining up with TRBD1. The germline V gene has CDR1 KGHSH and CDR2 LQKENI. The CDR3 is 15 residues long. The V gene end was trimmed by 5 bases and the J gene end by 5 bases; junction bases not matched to a gene: 8. The CDR3 nucleotides are TGTGCCAGCTCATTGGACAGGGCGAGAAACAATGAGCAGTTCTTC. Protein sequence: CASSLDRARNNEQFF.

This clonotype was seen many times. The genes are TRBV20-1 and TRBJ2-7; TRBD2 matches at 7 bases. This CDR3 has 13 amino acids. Germline V gives CDR1 DFQATT, CDR2 SNEGSKA (reference sequence). V gave up 3 bases and J gave up 2 bases; unmatched junction bases: 4. Written as DNA, the CDR3 is TGCAGTGCTAGTGGGGGGGGAACCTACGAGCAGTACTTC. This sequence encodes CSASGGGTYEQYF.

This chain links TRBV5-6 with TRBJ2-3, with D perhaps matching TRBD1 or TRBD2 (5 bases each). The ends were cut back, 5 bases at V and 4 bases at J, with 11 bases in the middle. Germline CDR1 reads SGHDT; CDR2 reads YYEEEE. The CDR3 is made up of 13 amino acids. Here the CDR3 DNA reads TGTGCCAGCAGGGGGGATGTGTCAGATACGCAGTATTTT. Translating gives CASRGDVSDTQYF. Full variable domain (missing parts from reference TRBV5-6 and TRBJ2-3): DAGVTQSPTHLIKTRGQQVTLRCSPKSGHDTVSWYQQALGQGPQFIFQYYEEEERQRGNFPDRFSGHQFPNYSSELNVNALLLGDSALYLCASRGDVSDTQYFGPGTRLTVL.

The V gene is TRBV20-1, the J gene TRBJ2-1; the D gene could be TRBD1 or TRBD2 (7 bases each). The V and J ends lost 6 bases and 8 bases respectively, with 23 bases between them. CDR1 DFQATT and CDR2 SNEGSKA come from the germline V gene (reference sequence). The CDR3 is made up of 15 amino acids. CDR3 protein: CSASSPLRGTDEQFF. The CDR3 nucleotides are TGCAGTGCCTCCTCCCCCCTGCGGGGGACAGATGAGCAGTTCTTC.

The chain uses TRBV3-1 and TRBJ1-6; D is unclear. Trimming left V 2 bases short and J 6 bases short, with 8 bases between. The CDR3 extends over 14 amino acids. Germline CDR1 and CDR2: LGHDT and YNNKEL (reference sequence). CDR3 region: CASSQRQSNSPLHF. The CDR3 DNA follows: TGTGCCAGCAGCCAACGTCAGAGTAATTCACCCCTCCACTTT.

This clonotype has a handful of counts. The gene calls are TRBV28 and TRBJ2-3; 7 bases are a match to TRBD2. The germline V gene encodes CDR1 MDHEN and CDR2 SYDVKM. V shed 6 bases, J shed 1 base, and the junction held 10 bases outside the gene matches. This CDR3 contains 16 residues. Here the CDR3 reads CASSTSGEGRTDTQYF. CDR3 DNA: TGTGCCAGCAGCACCAGCGGGGAGGGGCGCACAGATACGCAGTATTTT.

This chain links TRBV20-1 with TRBJ2-5, with TRBD2 as a possible D gene (5 bases). The J call could be wrong; TRBJ2-7 is a better fit for the DNA end. Germline CDR1 is DFQATT and CDR2 is SNEGSKA (reference sequence). This CDR3 contains 13 residues. Here the CDR3 DNA reads TGCAGTGCTAGAGATAGCGCCCCCTACGAGCAGTACTTC. It encodes CSARDSAPYEQYF.

The sample holds a few counts of this clonotype. The V and J genes are TRBV12-3 or TRBV12-4 and TRBJ1-6; maybe TRBD1 (5 bases). The CDR3 has 14 residues. Trimming removed 5 bases at V and 10 bases at J, with 15 bases between. The CDR3 sequence: CASSLTGGDSPLHF. The CDR3 DNA reads TGTGCCAGCAGTCTAACGGGGGGAGACTCACCCCTCCACTTT.

This clonotype turned up a few times. A much larger clone lies one base from this, so it may be a read error. The chain is built from TRBV6-6 and TRBJ2-1; D might be TRBD1 (6 bases). The CDR3 is 12 residues long. Germline CDR1 MNHNY, CDR2 SVGAGI (reference sequence). The CDR3 coding sequence is TGTGCCTGCAGGGGCTCCTACAATGAGCAGTTCTTC. It translates to CACRGSYNEQFF.

V usage is TRBV20-1 and J usage is TRBJ2-3; D is possibly TRBD1 or TRBD2 (5 bases each). This CDR3 has 14 residues. CDR1 is DFQATT, CDR2 SNEGSKA, per germline (reference sequence). Trimming removed 6 bases from V and 1 base from J, with 14 bases in between. This CDR3 is CSATGDRGTDTQYF. CDR3 bases: TGCAGTGCCACTGGGGACCGGGGCACAGATACGCAGTATTTT.